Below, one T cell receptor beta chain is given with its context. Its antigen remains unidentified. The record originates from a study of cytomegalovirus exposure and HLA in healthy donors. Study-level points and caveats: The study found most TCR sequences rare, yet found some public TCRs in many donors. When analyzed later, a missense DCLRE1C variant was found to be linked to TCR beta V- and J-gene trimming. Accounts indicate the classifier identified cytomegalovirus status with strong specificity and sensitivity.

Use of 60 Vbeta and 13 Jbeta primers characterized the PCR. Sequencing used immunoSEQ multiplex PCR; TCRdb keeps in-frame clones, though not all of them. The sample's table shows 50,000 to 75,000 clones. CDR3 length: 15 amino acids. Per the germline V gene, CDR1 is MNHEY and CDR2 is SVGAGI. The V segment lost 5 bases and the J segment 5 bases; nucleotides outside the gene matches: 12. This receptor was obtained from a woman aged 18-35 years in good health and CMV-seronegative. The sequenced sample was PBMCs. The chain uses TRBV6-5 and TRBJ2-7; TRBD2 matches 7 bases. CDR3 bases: TGTGCCAGCAGTCCCTGGAGCGGGATATTTAACGAGCAGTACTTC. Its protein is CASSPWSGIFNEQYF.